The 20 T cell receptor beta chains below come from one sample, sequenced in a study of T-cell memory formation after mild COVID-19. Each CDR3 protein is one row after TCRdb ran MiXCR on the 5' RACE reads. The sample records around 100,000 distinct CDR3 sequences, 22% being singletons. The sequenced material came from PBMCs or a T cell subset sorted from them (not recorded which). The receptors derive from a man between 18 and 35 years old who had mild COVID-19 (a few samples of this study predate the infection). Cell type and time point are not known.

The chain recombines TRBV6-5 with TRBJ2-5; no clear D gene. The germline gives CDR1 MNHEY, CDR2 SVGAGI. The CDR3 contains 14 residues. Between the trimmed V and J ends, which lost 0 bases and 10 bases, there was a span of 15 bases. CDR3 region: CASSYSPGRQNQYF. CDR3 coding DNA: TGTGCCAGCAGTTACTCGCCTGGGCGTCAGAACCAGTACTTC.

The V call is TRBV20-1, the J call TRBJ2-1, with TRBD2 matching 11 bases. After removal of 4 bases from V and 0 bases from J, the junction contained 5 bases not matched to a gene. CDR3 size: 16 residues. Germline CDR1 is DFQATT and CDR2 is SNEGSKA (reference sequence). CDR3 amino acids: CSAMSTSGTSYNEQFF. The CDR3 DNA reads as TGCAGTGCTATGTCGACTAGCGGGACCTCCTACAATGAGCAGTTCTTC.

This rearrangement joins TRBV2 to TRBJ1-5; D is unresolved. Germline CDR1 SNHLY, CDR2 FYNNEI. The CDR3 length is 15 residues. V lost 2 bases to trimming and J lost 4 bases, with 12 bases between them. The CDR3, as DNA: TGTGCCAGCAGTGAAAGACGGACTAAAAATCAGCCCCAGCATTTT. The encoded protein is CASSERRTKNQPQHF.

The chain combines TRBV5-4 with TRBJ2-3; 10 positions match TRBD2. V shed 4 bases and J 2 bases; nucleotides not matched to a gene: 13. Looked up from germline, CDR1 is SGHNT and CDR2 is YYREEE (reference sequence). The CDR3 has 18 residues. The CDR3, as DNA: TGTGCCAGCAGCGTAGATTTAGCGGGGGGACCTGACACAGATACGCAGTATTTT. This translates into CASSVDLAGGPDTDTQYF.

V usage is TRBV9 and J usage is TRBJ2-3, with 8 bases lining up with TRBD2. Germline loops: CDR1 SGDLS, CDR2 YYNGEE. This CDR3 spans 16 amino acids. After removal of 0 bases from V and 3 bases from J, the junction contained 6 bases not matched to a gene. CDR3 in DNA: TGTGCCAGCAGCGTAGGATGGGTAGCGGGGACAGATACGCAGTATTTT. Amino acids: CASSVGWVAGTDTQYF.

This clonotype was detected only a few times. This chain joins TRBV2 and TRBJ2-7, with 8 bases identical to TRBD1. The CDR3 sequence is 15 residues long. With V trimmed by 3 bases and J by 4 bases, 8 bases remained unmatched. From germline, CDR1 is SNHLY and CDR2 FYNNEI. In nucleotides, the CDR3 is TGTGCCAGCAGTGATAGCATGGACAGGGCTTACGAGCAGTACGTC. It yields the protein CASSDSMDRAYEQYV.

The chain carries TRBV7-9 and TRBJ2-7; no firm D call. The CDR3 totals 13 residues. The V and J ends lost 5 bases and 1 base respectively, with 9 bases between them. Germline-derived CDR1 and CDR2 are SEHNR and FQNEAQ (reference sequence). The DNA for the CDR3 is TGTGCCAGCAGCAGCAGACAATCCTACGAGCAGTACTTC. Encoded protein: CASSSRQSYEQYF.

This rearrangement joins TRBV6-5 to TRBJ2-1; TRBD2 matches at 9 bases. CDR1 and CDR2 from the germline V gene are MNHEY and SVGAGI. CDR3 size: 15 residues. V shed 7 bases, J shed 3 bases, and the junction held 7 bases outside the gene matches. CDR3 sequence: CASKQSGGLYNEQFF. The CDR3 DNA reads TGTGCCAGCAAGCAGAGCGGGGGGCTCTACAATGAGCAGTTCTTC.

The gene calls are TRBV4-1 and TRBJ2-5, with unresolved D. CDR3 length: 14 amino acids. V was clipped by 1 base and J by 1 base, with 7 bases between them. CDR1 is MGHRA and CDR2 is YSYEKL in the germline V gene. In nucleotides, the CDR3 is TGCGCCAGCAGCCAAGGTTCGGGCCAAGAGACCCAGTACTTC. The encoded protein is CASSQGSGQETQYF.

In its sample, this clonotype was seen a few times. The J gene is TRBJ2-2, the V gene TRBV7-9, with 7 bases identical to TRBD1. The CDR3 totals 15 residues. J gave up 4 bases and V 4 bases, and 6 bases lay outside the gene matches. CDR1 and CDR2 from the germline V gene are SEHNR and FQNEAQ (reference sequence). The CDR3 region has the DNA TGTGCCAGCAGCTCTACGGGGACAGTCACCGGGGAGCTGTTTTTT. This encodes CASSSTGTVTGELFF.

This clonotype was counted only a few times. V and J are TRBV5-6 and TRBJ2-5, with D maybe TRBD2 (6 bases). The CDR3 has 14 residues. V lost 4 bases to trimming and J lost 2 bases, with 12 bases between them. The germline gives CDR1 SGHDT, CDR2 YYEEEE. The CDR3, as DNA: TGTGCCAGCAGCGGGGGGATCCTTCAAGAGACCCAGTACTTC. This encodes CASSGGILQETQYF.

Here the CDR3 reads CAISIFGDGETQYF. DNA for the CDR3: TGTGCCATCAGTATATTCGGGGATGGGGAGACCCAGTACTTC. V usage is TRBV10-3 and J usage is TRBJ2-5, with D perhaps matching TRBD2 (5 bases). Germline assignment: CDR1 ENHRY and CDR2 SYGVKD. The ends were cut back, 5 bases at V and 5 bases at J, with 15 bases in the middle. CDR3 length: 14 amino acids.

The V call is TRBV20-1, the J call TRBJ2-3, with 8 bases lining up with TRBD2. Per the germline V gene, CDR1 is DFQATT and CDR2 is SNEGSKA (reference sequence). The junction had 7 bases not matched to a gene; V was cut back by 5 bases and J by 3 bases. The CDR3 has 14 residues. The CDR3 nucleotides read TGCAGTGCTCGCGGGGGGCTGGGAACAGATACGCAGTATTTT. Translation gives CSARGGLGTDTQYF.

The sample holds a few counts of this clonotype. This chain joins TRBV12-3 or TRBV12-4 and TRBJ2-1, with D uncertain. The CDR3 length is 16 residues. V lost 3 bases to trimming and J lost 0 bases, with 12 bases between them. The CDR3 loop is CASSFPGQSSYNEQFF. The CDR3 coding sequence is TGTGCCAGCAGTTTTCCCGGGCAAAGCTCCTACAATGAGCAGTTCTTC.

The rearrangement links TRBV7-9 to TRBJ2-3; a possible D gene is TRBD2 (6 bases). Germline assignment: CDR1 SEHNR and CDR2 FQNEAQ (reference sequence). With 7 bases removed from V and 5 bases from J, the gap between germline ends came to 25 bases. The CDR3 runs 17 residues. CDR3 DNA: TGTGCCAGCACTGGCCGGGACTCCGGGACCCTCTTAGATACGCAGTATTTT. Translation gives CASTGRDSGTLLDTQYF. Full variable domain (missing parts from reference TRBV7-9 and TRBJ2-3): DTGVSQNPRHKITKRGQNVTFRCDPISEHNRLYWYRQTLGQGPEFLTYFQNEAQLEKSRLLSDRFSAERPKGSFSTLEIQRTEQGDSAMYLCASTGRDSGTLLDTQYFGPGTRLTVL.

This clonotype came up a few times. The V and J genes are TRBV7-2 and TRBJ2-7; 8 bases align to TRBD1. V lost 1 base, J lost 3 bases, and 5 bases stayed unmatched. Germline loops: CDR1 SGHTA, CDR2 FQGNSA. The CDR3 is 15 amino acids. As DNA, the CDR3 is TGTGCCAGCAGCTTAGAGGGAACAGGGGGCTACGAGCAGTACTTC. Translated: CASSLEGTGGYEQYF.

The chain recombines TRBV9 with TRBJ2-7; D gene ambiguous. Germline-derived CDR1 and CDR2 are SGDLS and YYNGEE. V lost 2 bases and J lost 0, with 12 bases in between. The CDR3 extends over 15 amino acids. CDR3 residues: CASSVGGHSSYEQYF. The CDR3 coding sequence is TGTGCCAGCAGCGTGGGTGGTCACAGCTCCTACGAGCAGTACTTC.

This clonotype was seen more than once but under ten times. The chain employs TRBV7-9 and TRBJ2-1; D is unresolved. The CDR3 has 15 amino acids. Germline CDR1 and CDR2: SEHNR and FQNEAQ (reference sequence). Deletions cut 5 bases from V and 3 bases from J, with 14 bases between. CDR3 bases: TGTGCCAGCAGCCCCCGGGCCGGCGACTACAATGAGCAGTTCTTC. Translated, it gives CASSPRAGDYNEQFF.

This clonotype was seen a few times. The chain has TRBV20-1 and TRBJ2-3; 7 nucleotides line up with TRBD2. V was pared by 0 bases and J by 1 base, with 4 bases of the junction left unmatched. The CDR3 length is 15 residues. Germline V CDR1 and CDR2: DFQATT, SNEGSKA (reference sequence). CDR3: CSARDGAGGTDTQYF. The CDR3, as DNA: TGCAGTGCTAGAGACGGTGCGGGGGGCACAGATACGCAGTATTTT.

This clonotype showed up just a few times. The genes are TRBV7-9 and TRBJ2-1, with D unclear. Germline loops: CDR1 SEHNR, CDR2 FQNEAQ (reference sequence). V lost 5 bases, J lost 6 bases, and 8 bases lay in between. The CDR3 is 12 amino acids. The CDR3 sequence is CASSPWPNEQFF. The CDR3, as DNA: TGTGCCAGCAGCCCCTGGCCCAATGAGCAGTTCTTC.